This TCR beta chain derives from a study of OX40 agonist ivuxolimab in advanced cancers. With respect to the entire study: The costimulatory receptor OX40 (CD134) was targeted by ivuxolimab, a fully human IgG2 agonistic monoclonal antibody. Partial responses were achieved by three dose-escalation patients, of whom one had hepatocellular carcinoma and two had cutaneous melanoma. Patients were allowed to have had prior anti-PD-1, anti-PD-L1 or anti-CTLA-4 therapy, and around 40% of the dose-escalation patients had previously received checkpoint inhibitors. Peripheral TCRbeta sequencing was intended to test whether TCR sequence diversity was altered and clonal T-cell expansion was caused by ivuxolimab. Among the approximately 50 dose-escalation patients, approximately 20 had hepatocellular carcinoma, some 15 melanoma, 9 renal cell carcinoma and 9 head and neck cancer. The monotherapy dose-escalation portion (N of about 52 patients) of the phase I ivuxolimab trial is reported in the paper. Intravenous ivuxolimab was administered to patients every 2 weeks at six dose levels: 0.01, 0.1, 0.3, 1.5, 3 and 10 mg/kg. The dose-escalation cohort was approximately 83% male with a mean age of about 54 years, ranging from roughly 23 to 90. The study at large found these results: At doses from 0.1 to 3.0 mg/kg, clonal expansion was seen in both CD4+ and CD8+ blood T cells between baseline and week 6. Partial responders in the 0.1-3.0 mg/kg groups had among the lowest normalized peripheral clonal expansion, especially among CD8+ T cells. Low levels of normalized T-cell clonal expansion were also seen in some patients who did not respond. Antigen specificity was not determined for the clonally expanded peripheral T cells. On average, CD8+ T cells showed more expanded clones than CD4+ T cells after ivuxolimab.

The CDR3, cysteine through phenylalanine, is 14 amino acids long. This entry keeps only the CDR3 DNA: 42 bases, framed from base 1. Trimming removed 4 bases from V and 6 bases from J, leaving 17 bases between the germline ends. CDR1 and CDR2 (SGHRS, YFSETQ) derive from the germline V gene. The trial excluded patients who had a history of autoimmune disease or who were on systemic immunosuppression. Peripheral blood for TCR sequencing was collected from all dose cohorts at baseline, on cycle 4 day 1, and on cycle 7 day 1. Samples were obtained from an open-label, multicenter, first-in-human phase I dose-escalation trial of ivuxolimab. The trial enrolled adults with locally advanced or metastatic head and neck squamous cell, hepatocellular, melanoma or renal cell carcinoma. Before TCR sequencing, CD4+ T cells and CD8+ T cells were sorted from peripheral blood as separate populations. Genomic DNA was extracted from sorted cells for sequencing of the TCRbeta CDR3 region. TCRbeta CDR3 regions were sequenced using the immunoSEQ Assay. The source is immuneACCESS, and TCRdb retained only in-frame sequences with V and J called. Part of the clones is not carried over; for the studies checked, unresolved V genes explain less than half of this, and the remainder is unexplained. This sample holds some 90,000 clones; 80% to 90% were observed only once. The biggest ten clones account for about 0.29% of the sample.

About this clone: Its recognized antigen is unknown. No much larger clone is present one base from it, and per-base qualities are unavailable.

The origin of this receptor is an adult with an advanced solid tumor such as melanoma, head and neck, liver or kidney cancer. Source: CD4+ or CD8+ T cells sorted from blood, taken in a trial of the OX40 agonist ivuxolimab. The V and J genes are TRBV5-1 and TRBJ2-7; TRBD1 could be the D gene, as 6 bases match. The CDR3 here reads CASSPDRQELEQYF. The sequence in DNA is TGCGCCAGCAGCCCAGACAGGCAGGAGCTCGAGCAGTACTTC.